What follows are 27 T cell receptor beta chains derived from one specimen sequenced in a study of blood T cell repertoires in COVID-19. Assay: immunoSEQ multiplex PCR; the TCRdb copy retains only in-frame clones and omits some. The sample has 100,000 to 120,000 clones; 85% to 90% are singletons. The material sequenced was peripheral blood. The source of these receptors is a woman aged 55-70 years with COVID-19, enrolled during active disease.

CDR3 loop: CASRRAASSYEQYF. As DNA, the CDR3 is TGTGCCAGCAGGAGGGCCGCCTCCTCCTACGAGCAGTACTTC. This chain links TRBV28 with TRBJ2-7; D may be TRBD2 (5 bases). CDR1 is MDHEN and CDR2 is SYDVKM in the germline V gene. Trimming pared 6 bases from V and 0 bases from J, leaving 12 bases between. The CDR3 has 14 amino acids.

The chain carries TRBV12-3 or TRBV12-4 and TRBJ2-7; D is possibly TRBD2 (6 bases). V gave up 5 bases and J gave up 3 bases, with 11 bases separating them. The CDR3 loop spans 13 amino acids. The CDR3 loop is CASSGPGVYEQYF. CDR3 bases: TGTGCCAGCAGTGGCCCGGGGGTCTACGAGCAGTACTTC.

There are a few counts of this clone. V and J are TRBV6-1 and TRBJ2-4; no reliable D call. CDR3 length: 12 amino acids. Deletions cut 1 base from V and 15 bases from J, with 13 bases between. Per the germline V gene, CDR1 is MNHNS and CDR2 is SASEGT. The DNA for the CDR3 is TGTGCCAGCAGTGAAGGACTCATACCCGCGTACTTC. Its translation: CASSEGLIPAYF.

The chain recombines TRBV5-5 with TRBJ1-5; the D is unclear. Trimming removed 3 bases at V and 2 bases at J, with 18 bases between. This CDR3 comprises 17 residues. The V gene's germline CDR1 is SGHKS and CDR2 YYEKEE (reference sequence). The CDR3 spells CASSSWTGRMGNQPQHF. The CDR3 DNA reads TGTGCCAGCAGCTCCTGGACGGGGAGAATGGGCAATCAGCCCCAGCATTTT.

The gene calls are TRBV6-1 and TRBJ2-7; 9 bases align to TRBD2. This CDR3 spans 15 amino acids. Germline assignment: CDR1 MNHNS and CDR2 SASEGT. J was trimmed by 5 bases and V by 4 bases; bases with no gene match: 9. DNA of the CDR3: TGTGCCAGCAGTGTAGCGGGGGCGGTGGGAAACGAGCAGTACTTC. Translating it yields CASSVAGAVGNEQYF.

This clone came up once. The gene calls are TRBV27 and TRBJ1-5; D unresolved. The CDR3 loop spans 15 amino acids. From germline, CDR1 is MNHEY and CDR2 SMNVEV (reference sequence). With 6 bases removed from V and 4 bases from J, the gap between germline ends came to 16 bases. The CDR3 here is CASSSQSTGNQPQHF. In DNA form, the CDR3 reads TGTGCCAGCAGCTCCCAGTCCACCGGGAATCAGCCCCAGCATTTT.

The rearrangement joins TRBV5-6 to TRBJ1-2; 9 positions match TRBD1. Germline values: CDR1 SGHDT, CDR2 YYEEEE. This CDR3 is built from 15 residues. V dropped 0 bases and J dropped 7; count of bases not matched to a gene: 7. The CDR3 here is CASSLALTGGSGYTF. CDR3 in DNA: TGTGCCAGCAGCTTGGCTCTTACAGGGGGCAGTGGCTACACCTTC.

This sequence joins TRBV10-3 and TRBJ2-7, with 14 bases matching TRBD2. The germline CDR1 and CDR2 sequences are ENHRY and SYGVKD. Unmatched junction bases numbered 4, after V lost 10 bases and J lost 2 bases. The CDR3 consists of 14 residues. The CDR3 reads CATEGLAGAYEQYF. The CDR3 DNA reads TGTGCCACCGAGGGACTAGCGGGGGCCTACGAGCAGTACTTC.

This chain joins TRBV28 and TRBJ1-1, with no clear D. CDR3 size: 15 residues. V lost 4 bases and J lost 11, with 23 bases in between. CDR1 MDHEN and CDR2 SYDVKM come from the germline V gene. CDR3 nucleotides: TGTGCCAGCAGTTCCTCCCGCCCGGCAGGTTCAAAGGCTTTCTTT. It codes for CASSSSRPAGSKAFF.

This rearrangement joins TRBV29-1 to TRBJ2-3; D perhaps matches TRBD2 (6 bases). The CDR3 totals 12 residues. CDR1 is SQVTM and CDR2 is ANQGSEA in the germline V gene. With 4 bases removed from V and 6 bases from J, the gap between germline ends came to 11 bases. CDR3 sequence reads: CSVVGRFDTQYF. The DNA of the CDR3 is TGCAGCGTTGTAGGGAGGTTCGATACGCAGTATTTT.

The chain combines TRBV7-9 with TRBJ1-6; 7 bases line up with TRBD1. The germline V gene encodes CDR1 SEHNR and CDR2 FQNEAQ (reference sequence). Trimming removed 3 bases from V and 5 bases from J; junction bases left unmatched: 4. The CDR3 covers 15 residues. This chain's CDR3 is CASSFLGQNNSPLHF. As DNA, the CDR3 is TGTGCCAGCAGCTTCCTGGGACAGAATAATTCACCCCTCCACTTT.

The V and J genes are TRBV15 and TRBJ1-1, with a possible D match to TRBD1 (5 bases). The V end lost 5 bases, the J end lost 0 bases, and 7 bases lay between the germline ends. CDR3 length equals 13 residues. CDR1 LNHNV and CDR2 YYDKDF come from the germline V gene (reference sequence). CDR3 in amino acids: CATSLGVNTEAFF. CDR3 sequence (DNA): TGTGCCACCAGCTTAGGGGTGAACACTGAAGCTTTCTTT.

The CDR3 DNA sequence: TGTGCCAGCTCACCACGGGGACAGGGGGCAACTAATGAAAAACTGTTTTTT. It translates to CASSPRGQGATNEKLFF. V usage is TRBV18 and J usage is TRBJ1-4; TRBD1 aligns across 11 bases. The V gene's germline CDR1 is KGHSH and CDR2 LQKENI. J was trimmed by 0 bases and V by 1 base; bases with no gene match: 1. There are 17 residues in the CDR3.

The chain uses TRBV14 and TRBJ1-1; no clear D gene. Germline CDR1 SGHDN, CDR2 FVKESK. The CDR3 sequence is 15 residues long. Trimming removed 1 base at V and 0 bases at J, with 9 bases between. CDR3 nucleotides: TGTGCCAGCAGCCAAGTTGAACTCCTGAACACTGAAGCTTTCTTT. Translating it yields CASSQVELLNTEAFF.

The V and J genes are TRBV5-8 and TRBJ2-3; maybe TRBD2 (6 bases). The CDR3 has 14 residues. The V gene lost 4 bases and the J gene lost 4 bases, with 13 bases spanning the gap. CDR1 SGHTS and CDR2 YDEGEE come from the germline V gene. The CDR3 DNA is TGTGCCAGCAGCCCCGGGACTCGGGCAGATACGCAGTATTTT. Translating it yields CASSPGTRADTQYF.

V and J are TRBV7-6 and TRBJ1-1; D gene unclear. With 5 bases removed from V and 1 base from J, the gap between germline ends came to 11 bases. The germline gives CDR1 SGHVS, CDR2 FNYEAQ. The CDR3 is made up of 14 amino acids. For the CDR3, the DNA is TGTGCCAGCAGCCTGGTGACGGGGAACACTGAAGCTTTCTTT. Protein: CASSLVTGNTEAFF.

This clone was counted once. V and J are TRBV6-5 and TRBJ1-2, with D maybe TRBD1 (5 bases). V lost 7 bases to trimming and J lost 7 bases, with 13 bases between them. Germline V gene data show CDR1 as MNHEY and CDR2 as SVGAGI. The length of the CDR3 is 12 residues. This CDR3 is CASTSRGFGYTF. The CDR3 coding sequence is TGTGCCAGCACCTCTCGGGGGTTTGGCTACACCTTC.

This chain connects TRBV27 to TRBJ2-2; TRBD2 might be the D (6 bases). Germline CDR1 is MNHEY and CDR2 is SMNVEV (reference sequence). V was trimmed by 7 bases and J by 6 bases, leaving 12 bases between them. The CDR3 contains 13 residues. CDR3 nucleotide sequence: TGTGCCAGCATGGGGGGATTCGCCGGGGAGCTGTTTTTT. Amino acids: CASMGGFAGELFF.

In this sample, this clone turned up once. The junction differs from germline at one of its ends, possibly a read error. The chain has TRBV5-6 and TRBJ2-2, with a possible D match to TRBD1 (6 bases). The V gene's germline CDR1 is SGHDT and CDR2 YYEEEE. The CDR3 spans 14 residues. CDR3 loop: CASTLGHNTGELFF. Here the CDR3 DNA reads TGTGCCAGCACCTTGGGACATAACACCGGGGAGCTGTTTTTT.

In DNA, the CDR3 is TGTGCCAGCAGACGGGGGGGTTTCCCCGGGGAGCTGTTTTTT. Translated, it gives CASRRGGFPGELFF. V gene TRBV27 combines with J gene TRBJ2-2, with 8 positions matching TRBD2. The germline V gene has CDR1 MNHEY and CDR2 SMNVEV (reference sequence). This CDR3 has 14 amino acids. Losses at the gene ends were 6 bases for V and 6 bases for J; bases not matched to a gene: 6.

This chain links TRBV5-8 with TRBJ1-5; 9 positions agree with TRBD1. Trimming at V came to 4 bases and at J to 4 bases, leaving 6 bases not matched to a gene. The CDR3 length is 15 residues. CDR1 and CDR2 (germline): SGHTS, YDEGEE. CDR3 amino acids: CASSARTGVNQPQHF. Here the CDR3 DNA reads TGTGCCAGCAGCGCGCGGACAGGGGTAAATCAGCCCCAGCATTTT.

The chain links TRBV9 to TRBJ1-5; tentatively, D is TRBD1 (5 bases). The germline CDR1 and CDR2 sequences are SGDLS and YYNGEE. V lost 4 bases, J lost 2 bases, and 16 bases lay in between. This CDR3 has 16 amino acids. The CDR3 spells CASSPSGGMGNQPQHF. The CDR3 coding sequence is TGTGCCAGCAGCCCGAGCGGGGGGATGGGCAATCAGCCCCAGCATTTT. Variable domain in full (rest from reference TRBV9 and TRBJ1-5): DSGVTQTPKHLITATGQRVTLRCSPRSGDLSVYWYQQSLDQGLQFLIQYYNGEERAKGNILERFSAQQFPDLHSELNLSSLELGDSALYFCASSPSGGMGNQPQHFGDGTRLSIL.

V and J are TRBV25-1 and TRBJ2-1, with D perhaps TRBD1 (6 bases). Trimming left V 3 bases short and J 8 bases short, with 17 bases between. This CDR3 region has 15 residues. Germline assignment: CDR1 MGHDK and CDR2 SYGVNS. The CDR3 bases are TGTGCCAGCAGTGAGCGGCAGGGGCGTACCGATGAGCAGTTCTTC. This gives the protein CASSERQGRTDEQFF. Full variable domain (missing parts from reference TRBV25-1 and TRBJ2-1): EADIYQTPRYLVIGTGKKITLECSQTMGHDKMYWYQQDPGMELHLIHYSYGVNSTEKGDLSSESTVSRIRTEHFPLTLESARPSHTSQYLCASSERQGRTDEQFFGPGTRLTVL.

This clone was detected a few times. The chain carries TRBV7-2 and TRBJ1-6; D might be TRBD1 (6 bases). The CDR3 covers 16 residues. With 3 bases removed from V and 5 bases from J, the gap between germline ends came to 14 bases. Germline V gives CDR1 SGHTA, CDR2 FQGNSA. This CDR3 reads CASSLWAGTNNSPLHF. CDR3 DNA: TGTGCCAGCAGCTTGTGGGCAGGGACAAATAATTCACCCCTCCACTTT.

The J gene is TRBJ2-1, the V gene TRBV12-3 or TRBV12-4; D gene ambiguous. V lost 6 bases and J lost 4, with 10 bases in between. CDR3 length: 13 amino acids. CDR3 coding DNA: TGTGCCAGCAGGGCCGTACCGTACAATGAGCAGTTCTTC. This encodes CASRAVPYNEQFF.

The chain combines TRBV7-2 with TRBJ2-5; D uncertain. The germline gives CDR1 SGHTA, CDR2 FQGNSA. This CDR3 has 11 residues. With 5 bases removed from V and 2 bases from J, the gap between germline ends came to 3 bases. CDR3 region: CASSPQETQYF. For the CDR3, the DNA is TGTGCCAGCAGCCCTCAAGAGACCCAGTACTTC.

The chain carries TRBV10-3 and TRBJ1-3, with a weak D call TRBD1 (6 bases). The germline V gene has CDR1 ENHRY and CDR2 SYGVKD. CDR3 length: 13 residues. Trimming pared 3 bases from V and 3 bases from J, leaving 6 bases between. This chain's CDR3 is CAISEQGGNTIYF. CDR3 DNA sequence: TGTGCCATCAGTGAACAGGGTGGAAACACCATATATTTT.